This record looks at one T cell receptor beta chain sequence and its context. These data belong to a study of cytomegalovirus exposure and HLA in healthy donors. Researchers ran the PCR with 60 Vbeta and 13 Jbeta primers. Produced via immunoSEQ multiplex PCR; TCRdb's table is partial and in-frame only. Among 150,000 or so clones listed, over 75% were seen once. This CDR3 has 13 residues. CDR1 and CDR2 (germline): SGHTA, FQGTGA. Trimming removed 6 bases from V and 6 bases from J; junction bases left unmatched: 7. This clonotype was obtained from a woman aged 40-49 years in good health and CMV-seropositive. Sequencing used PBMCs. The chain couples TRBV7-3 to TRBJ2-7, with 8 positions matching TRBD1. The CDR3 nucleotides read TGTGCCAGCAGTTCTGACAGGGGCGGCGAGCAGTACTTC. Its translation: CASSSDRGGEQYF.